The clone carrying this T cell receptor beta chain was counted once. Its antigen remains unidentified. This entry belongs to a study of shared clonotypes between healthy human individuals. The study, taken as a whole, reports: Only blood samples were collected, and tissue repertoires likely differ. A reduction in generation probabilities was seen for non-shared clonotypes relative to those shared by all four donors. Limitation of the genetic and exposure-history diversity represented came from the few donors.

Each subset's genomic DNA was split evenly across several immunoSEQ plates. Here immunoSEQ multiplex PCR was the method, and the copy in TCRdb shows in-frame clones only, minus some. Seen here are some 980,000 clones, 76% observed once, and the top ten hold 1.5%. Germline-derived CDR1 and CDR2 are SGHTA and FQGNSA. The CDR3 has 14 amino acids. Trimming removed 5 bases from V and 1 base from J, with 12 bases in between. The sample consisted of memory CD4+ T cells sorted from blood. Sample subset: CD45RA-negative fraction. This TCR came from a man between 18 and 29 years old in good health. The chain recombines TRBV7-2 with TRBJ2-7; D could derive from TRBD1 or TRBD2 (5 bases each). CDR3 DNA: TGTGCCAGCAGCCGGGACCGATTATCCTACGAGCAGTACTTC. It encodes CASSRDRLSYEQYF. Drawing the rest from reference TRBV7-2 and TRBJ2-7, the complete variable domain is GAGVSQSPSNKVTEKGKDVELRCDPISGHTALYWYRQSLGQGLEFLIYFQGNSAPDKSGLPSDRFSAERTGGSVSTLTIQRTQQEDSAVYLCASSRDRLSYEQYFGPGTRLTVT.